This T cell receptor beta chain is from a study of graft-versus-host responses after intestinal transplantation. Study-wide background: Every recipient had anti-thymocyte globulin induction and 2 to 3 years of tacrolimus plus steroids.

The method was immunoSEQ multiplex PCR; TCRdb's version includes in-frame clones alone and lacks a portion of them. In the table there are 60,000 to 65,000 clones, around nine tenths of which are singletons. Study findings and constraints: Allografts of one patient group, those with graft-donor T cell macrochimerism, had high graft-versus-host to host-versus-graft clonal ratios. The recipient marrow held GvH clones, and some of them showed up first in ileum or blood.

The CDR3 runs to 15 residues. V lost 3 bases and J lost 7; bases outside the gene matches: 7. The germline CDR1 and CDR2 sequences are LNHNV and YYDKDF (reference sequence). About this clone itself: What it recognizes is unknown.

The chain combines TRBV15 with TRBJ2-2; 8 nucleotides align to TRBD2. The sequenced sample was unstimulated CD8+ T cells sorted from spleen or lymph node cells, obtained before transplant. This sequence was found in a human donor who was the organ donor for an intestinal transplant. The CDR3 region has the DNA TGTGCCACCAGCAGCCCCACGGGGGGGGGCGGGGAGCTGTTTTTT. Translating gives CATSSPTGGGGELFF.